This entry describes one T cell receptor (beta chain). Its cognate antigen is unknown. These data originate in a study of shared clonotypes between healthy human individuals. At the level of the study: Used for every donor were three CD4 naive, three CD4 memory, two CD8 naive and one CD8 memory plate.

Study conclusions and caveats: In this cohort, only blood was sampled, and tissue repertoires likely differ. Clonotype sharing across donors was expected to vary with sequencing depth. Larger estimated richness was generally recorded for naive subsets relative to memory subsets.

Terminally differentiated effector memory CD45RA+ cells were excluded from the naive CD8 cells, which were CD45RO-negative and positively selected for CCR7. Sequencing used immunoSEQ multiplex PCR; TCRdb keeps in-frame clones, though not all of them. The repertoire holds nearly 2 million clones, with around 96% as singletons. CDR3 length equals 17 residues. The germline CDR1 and CDR2 sequences are KGHSH and LQKENI. V was cut by 0 bases and J by 3 bases, with 16 bases left in between. The source is a man between 18 and 29 years old in good health. The sequenced sample was naive CD8+ T cells sorted from blood. V and J are TRBV18 and TRBJ2-3, with D maybe TRBD2 (6 bases). The CDR3 region has the DNA TGTGCCAGCTCACCACCGGCGTGGGGGGACGGGACAGATACGCAGTATTTT. This gives the protein CASSPPAWGDGTDTQYF. Complete variable domain (other parts from reference TRBV18 and TRBJ2-3): NAGVMQNPRHLVRRRGQEARLRCSPMKGHSHVYWYRQLPEEGLKFMVYLQKENIIDESGMPKERFSAEFPKEGPSILRIQQVVRGDSAAYFCASSPPAWGDGTDTQYFGPGTRLTVL.